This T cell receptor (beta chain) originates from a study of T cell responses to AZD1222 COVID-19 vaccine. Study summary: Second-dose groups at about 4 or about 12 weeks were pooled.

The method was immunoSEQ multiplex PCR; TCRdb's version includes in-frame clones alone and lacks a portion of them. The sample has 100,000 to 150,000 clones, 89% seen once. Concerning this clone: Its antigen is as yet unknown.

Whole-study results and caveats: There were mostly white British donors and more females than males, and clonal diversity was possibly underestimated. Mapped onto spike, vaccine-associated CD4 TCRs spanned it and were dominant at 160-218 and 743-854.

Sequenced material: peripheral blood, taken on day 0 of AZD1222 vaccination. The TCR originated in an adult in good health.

The CDR3, as DNA: TGTGCCATCGCCTCCGGGACAGGCGCCTATAGCAATCAGCCCCAGCATTTT. Its protein product is CAIASGTGAYSNQPQHF. The rearrangement links TRBV19 to TRBJ1-5; 8 bases line up with TRBD1. Germline CDR1 reads LNHDA; CDR2 reads SQIVND (reference sequence). This CDR3 is 17 amino acids long. V shed 10 bases and J 0 bases; nucleotides not matched to a gene: 14.